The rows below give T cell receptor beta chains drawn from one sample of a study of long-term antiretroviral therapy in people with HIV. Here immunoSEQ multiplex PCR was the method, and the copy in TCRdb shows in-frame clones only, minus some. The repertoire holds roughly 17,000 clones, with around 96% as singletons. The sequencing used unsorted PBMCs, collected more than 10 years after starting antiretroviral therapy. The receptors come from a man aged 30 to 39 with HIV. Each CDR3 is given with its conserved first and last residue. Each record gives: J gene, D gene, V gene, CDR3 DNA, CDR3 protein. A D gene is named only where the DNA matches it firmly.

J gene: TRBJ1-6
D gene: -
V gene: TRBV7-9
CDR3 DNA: TGTGCCAGCAGCCCCGGACAGATTAATTCACCCCTCCACTTT
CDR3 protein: CASSPGQINSPLHF

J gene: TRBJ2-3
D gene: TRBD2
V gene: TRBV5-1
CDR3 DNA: TGCGCCAGCAGCTTGGTAGGGAGCGGGGCCTACACAGATACGCAGTATTTT
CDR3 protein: CASSLVGSGAYTDTQYF

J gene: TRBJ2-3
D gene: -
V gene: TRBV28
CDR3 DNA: TGTGCCAGCGGCGCCTTGAGGGGACGGCAGTATTTT
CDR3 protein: CASGALRGRQYF

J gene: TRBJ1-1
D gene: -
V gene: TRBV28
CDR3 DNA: TGTGCCAGCAGTTTCAGGACCAACACTGAAGCTTTCTTT
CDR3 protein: CASSFRTNTEAFF

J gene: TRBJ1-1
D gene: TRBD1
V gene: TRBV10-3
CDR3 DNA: TGTGCCATCAGTGGGGACAGGGGGAACACTGAAGCTTTCTTT
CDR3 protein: CAISGDRGNTEAFF

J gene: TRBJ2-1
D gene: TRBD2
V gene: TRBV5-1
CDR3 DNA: TGCGCCAGCAGCTTGGGGCTAGCGGGGGGTTGGATGGATGAGCAGTTCTTC
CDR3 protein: CASSLGLAGGWMDEQFF

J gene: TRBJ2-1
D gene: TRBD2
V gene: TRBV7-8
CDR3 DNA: TGTGCCAGCAGCTTAGCCTCTAGCGGGGGGATTCTTAATGAGCAGTTCTTC
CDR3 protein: CASSLASSGGILNEQFF

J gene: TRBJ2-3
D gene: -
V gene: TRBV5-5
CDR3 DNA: TGTGCCAGCAGCTTGGAAGGAGATACGCAGTATTTT
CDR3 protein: CASSLEGDTQYF

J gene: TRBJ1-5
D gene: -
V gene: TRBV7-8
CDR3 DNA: TGTGCCAGCAGCTTAGTGTCGAGCAATCAGCCCCAGCATTTT
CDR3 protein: CASSLVSSNQPQHF

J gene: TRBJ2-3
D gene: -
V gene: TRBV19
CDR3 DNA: TGTGCCAGTAGTGTAGGTACCCCACGCACAGATACGCAGTATTTT
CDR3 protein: CASSVGTPRTDTQYF

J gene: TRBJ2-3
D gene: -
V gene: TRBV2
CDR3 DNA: TGTGCCAGCAGTGGACGGAGCTCTAGCACAGATACGCAGTATTTT
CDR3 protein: CASSGRSSSTDTQYF

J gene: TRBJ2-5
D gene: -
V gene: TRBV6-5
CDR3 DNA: TGTGCCAGCAGTTACAACGGCAACGGGGAGACCCAGTACTTC
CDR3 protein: CASSYNGNGETQYF

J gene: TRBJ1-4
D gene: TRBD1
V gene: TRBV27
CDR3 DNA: TGTGCCAGCAGTTTAGAGCGCGAGACAGGGGGGACGGAACTGTTTTTT
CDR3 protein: CASSLERETGGTELFF

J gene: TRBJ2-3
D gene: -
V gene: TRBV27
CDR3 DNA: TGTGCCAGCAGTTCCATTGGACAGACAGATACGCAGTATTTT
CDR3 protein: CASSSIGQTDTQYF